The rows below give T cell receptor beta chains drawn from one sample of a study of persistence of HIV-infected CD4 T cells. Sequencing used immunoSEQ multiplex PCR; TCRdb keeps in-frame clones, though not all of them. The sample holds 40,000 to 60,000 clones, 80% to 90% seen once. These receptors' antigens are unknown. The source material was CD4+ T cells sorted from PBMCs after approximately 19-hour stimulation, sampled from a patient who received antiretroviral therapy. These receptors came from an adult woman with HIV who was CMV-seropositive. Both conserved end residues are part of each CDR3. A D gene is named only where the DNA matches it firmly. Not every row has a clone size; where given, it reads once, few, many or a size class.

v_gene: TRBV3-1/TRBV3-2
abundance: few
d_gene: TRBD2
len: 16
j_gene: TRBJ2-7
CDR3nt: TGTGCCAGCAGCCAATCTTCTAGCGGGAGTGCCTACGAGCAGTACTTC
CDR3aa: CASSQSSSGSAYEQYF

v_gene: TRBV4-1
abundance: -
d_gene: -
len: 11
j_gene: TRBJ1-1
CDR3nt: TGCGCCAGCAGCCAAGGCGAGGAAGCTTTCTTT
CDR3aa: CASSQGEEAFF

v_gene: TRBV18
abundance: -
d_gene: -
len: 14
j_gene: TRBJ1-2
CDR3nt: TGTGCCAGCTCACCACCGGGCCGGGACTATGGCTACACCTTC
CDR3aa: CASSPPGRDYGYTF

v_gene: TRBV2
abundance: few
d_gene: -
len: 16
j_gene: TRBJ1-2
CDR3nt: TGTGCCAGCAGTGACCCAGAGACAGGTCTTAACTATGGCTACACCTTC
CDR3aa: CASSDPETGLNYGYTF

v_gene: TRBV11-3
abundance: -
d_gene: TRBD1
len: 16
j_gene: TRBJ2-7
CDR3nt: TGTGCCAGCAGCTTAGCGGTAGGGTCAGGGGGCTACGAGCAGTACTTC
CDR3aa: CASSLAVGSGGYEQYF

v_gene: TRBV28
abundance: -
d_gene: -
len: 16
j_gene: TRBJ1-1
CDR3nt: TGTGCCAGCAGTTCAACCCCAGGGGCGGCGGACACTGAAGCTTTCTTT
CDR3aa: CASSSTPGAADTEAFF

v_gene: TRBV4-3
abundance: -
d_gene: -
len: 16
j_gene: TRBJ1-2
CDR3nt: TGCGCCAGCAGCCAAGAAACGAACAGGGTAAACTATGGCTACACCTTC
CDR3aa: CASSQETNRVNYGYTF

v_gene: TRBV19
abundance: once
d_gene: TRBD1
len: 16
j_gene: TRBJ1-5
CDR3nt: TGTGCCAGTAAGAGCCGGGACAGAAATAGCAATCAGCCCCAGCATTTT
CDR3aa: CASKSRDRNSNQPQHF

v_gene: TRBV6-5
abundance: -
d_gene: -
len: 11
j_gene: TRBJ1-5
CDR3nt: TGTGCCAGCCGTTCCAATCAGCCCCAGCATTTT
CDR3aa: CASRSNQPQHF

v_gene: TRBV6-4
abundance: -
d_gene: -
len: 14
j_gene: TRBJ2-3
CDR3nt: TGTGCCAGCAGTGACTCGGGCCGGGGGGATACGCAGTATTTT
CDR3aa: CASSDSGRGDTQYF

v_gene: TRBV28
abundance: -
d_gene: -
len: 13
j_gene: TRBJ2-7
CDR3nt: TGTGCCAGCAGCCTTGTGACTCCCTACGAGCAGTACTTC
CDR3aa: CASSLVTPYEQYF

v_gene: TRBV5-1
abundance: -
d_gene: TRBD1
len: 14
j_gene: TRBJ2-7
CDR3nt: TGCGCCAGCAGTTTGGGACAGGCGGGAATCGAGCAGTACTTC
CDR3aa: CASSLGQAGIEQYF

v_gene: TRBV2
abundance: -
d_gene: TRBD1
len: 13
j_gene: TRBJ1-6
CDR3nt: TGTGCCAGTGGGACAGAGGAAAATTCACCCCTCCACTTT
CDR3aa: CASGTEENSPLHF

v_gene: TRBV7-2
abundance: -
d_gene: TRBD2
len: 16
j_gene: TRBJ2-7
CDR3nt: TGTGCCAGCAGCCCCCCGCTGGGACTAGCTCAGTACGAGCAGTACTTC
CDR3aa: CASSPPLGLAQYEQYF

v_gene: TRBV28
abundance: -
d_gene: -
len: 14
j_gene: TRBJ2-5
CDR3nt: TGTGCCAGCAGTTTTGGCAGAGGAAGGGAGACCCAGTACTTC
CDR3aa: CASSFGRGRETQYF